Below, 11 T cell receptor beta chains from the same sample are listed, as sequenced in a study of T cell responses to AZD1222 COVID-19 vaccine. Libraries were prepared by immunoSEQ multiplex PCR; TCRdb keeps only in-frame clonotypes and omits some of them. This sample has roughly 180,000 clones; approximately 95% occur once, and the top ten carry around 1%. Specimen: peripheral blood, collected 28 days after the second dose of the MenACWY control vaccine. The receptors stem from an adult who received the MenACWY meningococcal vaccine as a control.

This rearrangement joins TRBV5-4 to TRBJ2-7; D is unclear. This CDR3 contains 12 residues. The germline gives CDR1 SGHNT, CDR2 YYREEE (reference sequence). Trimming took 3 bases from V and 0 from J, leaving 4 bases between them. CDR3 residues: CASSSSSYEQYF. The CDR3 region has the DNA TGTGCCAGCAGCTCGAGCTCCTACGAGCAGTACTTC.

This chain links TRBV3-1 (or the pseudogene TRBV3-2) with TRBJ1-4, with D uncertain. The ends were cut back, 2 bases at V and 2 bases at J, with 9 bases in the middle. The CDR3 covers 15 residues. CDR1 and CDR2 (germline): LGHDT, YNNKEL (reference sequence). DNA of the CDR3: TGTGCCAGCAGCCAACGAACCTCTACTAATGAAAAACTGTTTTTT. This sequence encodes CASSQRTSTNEKLFF.

This clone was recorded only once. This chain joins TRBV7-9 and TRBJ1-6, with D unresolved. Deletions cut 6 bases from V and 11 bases from J, with 11 bases between. The CDR3 spans 12 residues. Germline V gene data show CDR1 as SEHNR and CDR2 as FQNEAQ (reference sequence). CDR3: CASRAGEAPLHF. The CDR3 DNA reads TGTGCCAGCAGAGCCGGGGAGGCACCCCTCCACTTT. Using reference TRBV7-9 and TRBJ1-6 for the parts outside the CDR3, the full variable domain is DTGVSQNPRHKITKRGQNVTFRCDPISEHNRLYWYRQTLGQGPEFLTYFQNEAQLEKSRLLSDRFSAERPKGSFSTLEIQRTEQGDSAMYLCASRAGEAPLHFGNGTRLTVT.

The chain is built from TRBV5-1 and TRBJ1-2; D may be TRBD1 (6 bases). The germline gives CDR1 SGHRS, CDR2 YFSETQ. V shed 4 bases and J shed 0 bases, with 10 bases lying between them. This CDR3 spans 14 amino acids. The CDR3 loop is CASSETGTNYGYTF. The CDR3 bases are TGCGCCAGCAGCGAGACAGGTACTAACTATGGCTACACCTTC.

The CDR3 spells CASSKGGGLRSGANVLTF. CDR3 bases: TGTGCCAGCAGCAAAGGAGGGGGCCTACGCTCTGGGGCCAACGTCCTGACTTTC. This rearrangement joins TRBV21-1 to TRBJ2-6; the listed D gene, TRBD1, was not tested against the DNA. TRBV21-1 is a pseudogene. The CDR3 has 18 residues.

This clone was recorded only once. The chain recombines TRBV4-1 with TRBJ2-5; 7 nucleotides agree with TRBD2. Per the germline V gene, CDR1 is MGHRA and CDR2 is YSYEKL. This CDR3 region has 17 residues. V lost 0 bases to trimming and J lost 6 bases; unmatched junction nucleotides: 13. CDR3 coding DNA: TGCGCCAGCAGCCAAGATATCCAGGGAGGGTTTGTAAAGACCCAGTACTTC. Translation gives CASSQDIQGGFVKTQYF.

This chain links TRBV5-1 with TRBJ1-2; unclear D gene. Germline V lookup: CDR1 SGHRS, CDR2 YFSETQ. The CDR3 extends over 13 amino acids. Between the trimmed V and J ends, which lost 0 bases and 4 bases, there was a span of 7 bases. The CDR3 loop reads CASSLDGPYGYTF. In nucleotides, the CDR3 is TGCGCCAGCAGCTTGGACGGCCCCTATGGCTACACCTTC.

The CDR3 bases are TGTGCCAGCAGCGCATACGGGAACCCTGGAAACACCATATATTTT. Translated: CASSAYGNPGNTIYF. The chain couples TRBV13 to TRBJ1-3; unclear D gene. Trimming pared 5 bases from V and 2 bases from J, leaving 13 bases between. Germline values: CDR1 PRHDT, CDR2 FYEKMQ (reference sequence). This CDR3 comprises 15 residues.

This rearrangement joins TRBV7-8 to TRBJ2-3; D is undetermined. This CDR3 has 15 residues. CDR1 is SGHVS and CDR2 is FQNEAQ in the germline V gene. Trimming shortened V by 6 bases and J by 0 bases, and 13 bases separated the two germline ends. Written as DNA, the CDR3 is TGTGCCAGCAGTGCCTATGCCGCTAGCACAGATACGCAGTATTTT. Amino acids: CASSAYAASTDTQYF. The full variable domain, rest sourced from reference TRBV7-8 and TRBJ2-3, is GAGVSQSPRYKVAKRGQDVALRCDPISGHVSLFWYQQALGQGPEFLTYFQNEAQLDKSGLPSDRFFAERPEGSVSTLKIQRTQQEDSAVYLCASSAYAASTDTQYFGPGTRLTVL.

The V and J genes are TRBV3-1 (or the pseudogene TRBV3-2) and TRBJ1-6, with TRBD1 as a possible D gene (6 bases). Germline CDR1 reads LGHDT; CDR2 reads YNNKEL (reference sequence). CDR3 length equals 15 residues. Trimming removed 0 bases from V and 12 bases from J, with 15 bases in between. DNA of the CDR3: TGTGCCAGCAGCCAAGACCCCCAAGTAGGGGGACCCCTCCACTTT. It specifies CASSQDPQVGGPLHF.

The chain employs TRBV3-1 (or the pseudogene TRBV3-2) and TRBJ1-5; D is unresolved. The V and J ends lost 4 bases and 1 base respectively, with 17 bases between them. Germline V gene sequence: CDR1 LGHDT, CDR2 YNNKEL (reference sequence). The CDR3 is made up of 17 amino acids. The CDR3 here is CASSPAGPLRSNQPQHF. CDR3 coding DNA: TGTGCCAGCAGCCCTGCCGGGCCCCTCAGAAGCAATCAGCCCCAGCATTTT.